This T cell receptor (beta chain) was recovered during a study of blood T cell repertoires in COVID-19. Background on the study: Italy, Spain and the United States were the sources of the convalescent and acute COVID-19 samples. T cells, B-cell-depleted T cells, or PBMCs provided the cDNA or gDNA that served as material.

The CDR3 is made up of 15 amino acids. Looked up from germline, CDR1 is LGHNA and CDR2 is YSLEER. V gave up 2 bases and J gave up 9 bases, with 19 bases separating them. The authors' processing: Estimation of nucleated cell counts relied on the amplification of reference gene primers. Sequenced by immunoSEQ multiplex PCR; TCRdb stores in-frame clones only, minus some. V and J calls and clone size come straight from that table; D and trimming were deduced from the DNA. Of some 700,000 clones listed, 70% to 90% are singletons. This receptor was obtained from a woman aged 18-29 years with acute or convalescent COVID-19. V and J are TRBV4-3 and TRBJ1-1, with a possible D match to TRBD1 (5 bases). The sequenced material came from peripheral blood. This CDR3 is CASSQPQGTGEQAFF. CDR3 in DNA: TGCGCCAGCAGCCAACCTCAGGGTACGGGGGAGCAAGCTTTCTTT.